This entry concerns a single TCR beta chain. These data originate in a study of technical replicates of blood from a few donors. CDR1 and CDR2 (germline): SGHAT, FQNNGV. This CDR3 region has 19 residues. The J segment lost 0 bases and the V segment lost 5 bases, leaving 13 bases of the junction unmatched. Using immunoSEQ multiplex PCR, the repertoire was profiled, and TCRdb retains in-frame clones only, with some absent. The sample includes 60,000 to 65,000 clones, approximately 92% of them seen just once. Input material: PBMCs. This chain links TRBV11-2 with TRBJ2-7; 13 bases map to TRBD2. This TCR derives from a human donor in good health. Some clones in this sample may be carry-over from other donors' samples. The CDR3 protein is CASSLRPSGTSGVSYEQYF. The CDR3, as DNA: TGTGCCAGCAGCCTTCGACCGTCCGGGACTAGCGGGGTCTCCTACGAGCAGTACTTC.